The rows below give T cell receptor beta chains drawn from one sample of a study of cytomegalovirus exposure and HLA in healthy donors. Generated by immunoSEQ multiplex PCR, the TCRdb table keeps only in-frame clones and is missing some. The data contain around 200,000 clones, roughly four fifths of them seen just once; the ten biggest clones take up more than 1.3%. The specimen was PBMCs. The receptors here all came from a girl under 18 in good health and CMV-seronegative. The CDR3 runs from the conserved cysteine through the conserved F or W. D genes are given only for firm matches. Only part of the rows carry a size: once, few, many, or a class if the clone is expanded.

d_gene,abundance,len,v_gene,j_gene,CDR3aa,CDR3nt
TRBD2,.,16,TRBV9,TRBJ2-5,CASSVDSGGAGETQYF,TGTGCCAGCAGCGTAGATAGCGGGGGGGCCGGGGAGACCCAGTACTTC
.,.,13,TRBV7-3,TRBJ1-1,CASSPSGDTEAFF,TGTGCCAGCAGCCCGAGCGGTGACACTGAAGCTTTCTTT
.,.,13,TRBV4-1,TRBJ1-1,CASSQDTELMAFF,TGCGCCAGCAGCCAAGATACTGAGCTTATGGCTTTCTTT
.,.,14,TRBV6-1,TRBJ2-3,CASSDRGSTDTQYF,TGTGCCAGCAGTGATCGGGGTAGCACAGATACGCAGTATTTT
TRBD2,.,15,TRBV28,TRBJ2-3,CASSLGGRLTDTQYF,TGTGCCAGCAGTTTGGGAGGGCGGCTGACAGATACGCAGTATTTT
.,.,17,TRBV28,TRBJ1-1,CASRQIQGGVGNTEAFF,TGTGCCAGCAGACAAATACAGGGTGGGGTGGGGAACACTGAAGCTTTCTTT
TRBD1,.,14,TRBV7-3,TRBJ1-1,CASSMHPGQREAFF,TGTGCCAGCAGCATGCACCCGGGACAGCGCGAAGCTTTCTTT
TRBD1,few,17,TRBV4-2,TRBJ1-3,CASSLRGTVDSGNTIYF,TGTGCCAGCAGCCTGAGAGGGACAGTCGACTCTGGAAACACCATATATTTT
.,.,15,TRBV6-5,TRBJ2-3,CASSYSGGSTDTQYF,TGTGCCAGCAGTTACTCCGGCGGTAGCACAGATACGCAGTATTTT
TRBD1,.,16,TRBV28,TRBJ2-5,CASSRRRTGLQETQYF,TGTGCCAGCAGCCGCCGTAGGACAGGCCTGCAAGAGACCCAGTACTTC
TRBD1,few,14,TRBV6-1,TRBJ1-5,CASHRDRVGQPQHF,TGTGCCAGTCACCGGGACAGGGTTGGTCAGCCCCAGCATTTT
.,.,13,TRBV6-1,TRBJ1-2,CASSARLLYGYTF,TGTGCCAGCAGTGCGAGGCTGCTCTATGGCTACACCTTC
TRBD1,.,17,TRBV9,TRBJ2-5,CASSGAEDRGRPGTQYF,TGTGCCAGCAGCGGAGCGGAAGACAGGGGGCGCCCCGGGACCCAGTACTTC
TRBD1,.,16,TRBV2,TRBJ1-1,CASESGGLIPNTEAFF,TGTGCCAGTGAGTCAGGGGGCTTGATTCCAAACACTGAAGCTTTCTTT
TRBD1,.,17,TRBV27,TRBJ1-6,CASSSPTGYSYNSPLHF,TGTGCCAGCAGTTCGCCGACAGGGTACTCCTATAATTCACCCCTCCACTTT
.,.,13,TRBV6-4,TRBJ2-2,CASSDREAGELFF,TGTGCCAGCAGTGACAGGGAGGCCGGGGAGCTGTTTTTT
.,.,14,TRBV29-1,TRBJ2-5,CSVPTQTGKETQYF,TGCAGCGTCCCCACCCAGACAGGAAAAGAGACCCAGTACTTC
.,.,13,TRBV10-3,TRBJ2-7,CAIRGHYLDEQYF,TGTGCCATCAGGGGACACTACTTAGACGAGCAGTACTTC
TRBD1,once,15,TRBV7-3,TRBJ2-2,CASSLLVQGSGELFF,TGTGCCAGCAGCTTACTGGTACAGGGGTCCGGGGAGCTGTTTTTT
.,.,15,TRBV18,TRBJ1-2,CASSPRTDSNYGYTF,TGTGCCAGCTCACCAAGGACAGATTCTAACTATGGCTACACCTTC
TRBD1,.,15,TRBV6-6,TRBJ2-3,CASSYPGQGTDTQYF,TGTGCCAGCAGTTATCCGGGACAGGGTACAGATACGCAGTATTTT
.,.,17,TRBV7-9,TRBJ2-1,CASSPGRALVSYNEQFF,TGTGCCAGCAGCCCCGGGCGGGCCTTAGTTTCCTACAATGAGCAGTTCTTC
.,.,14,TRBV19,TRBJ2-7,CASSGTWGAYEQYF,TGTGCCAGTAGTGGGACATGGGGCGCCTACGAGCAGTACTTC
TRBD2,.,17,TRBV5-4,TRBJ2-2,CASSPPGTSANTGELFF,TGTGCCAGCAGCCCCCCAGGGACTAGCGCGAACACCGGGGAGCTGTTTTTT
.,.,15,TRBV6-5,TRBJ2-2,CASSYSGQNTGELFF,TGTGCCAGCAGTTACTCGGGACAAAACACCGGGGAGCTGTTTTTT
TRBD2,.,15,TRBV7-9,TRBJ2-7,CASSHTSGRVNEQYF,TGTGCCAGCAGCCATACCAGCGGGAGAGTAAACGAGCAGTACTTC
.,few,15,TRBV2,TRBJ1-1,CASRTYDRQNTEAFF,TGTGCCAGCAGGACCTACGACAGACAGAACACTGAAGCTTTCTTT
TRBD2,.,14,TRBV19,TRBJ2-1,CASRQGLVADEQFF,TGTGCCAGTAGGCAGGGACTAGTGGCCGATGAGCAGTTCTTC
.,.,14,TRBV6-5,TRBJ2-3,CASSSGLRADTQYF,TGTGCCAGCAGTAGCGGACTAAGAGCAGATACGCAGTATTTT
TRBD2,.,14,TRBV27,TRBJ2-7,CASSSGGGSYEQYF,TGTGCCAGCAGTTCGGGGGGGGGCAGTTACGAGCAGTACTTC
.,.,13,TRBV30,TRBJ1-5,CAWSVFGNQPQHF,TGTGCCTGGAGTGTATTCGGGAATCAGCCCCAGCATTTT
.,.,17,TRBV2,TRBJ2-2,CASSEHRAGLGTGELFF,TGTGCCAGCAGTGAACATAGGGCAGGGCTCGGCACCGGGGAGCTGTTTTTT
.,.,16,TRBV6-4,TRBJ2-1,CASSDIGLFCYNEQFF,TGTGCCAGCAGTGATATCGGACTCTTTTGCTACAATGAGCAGTTCTTC
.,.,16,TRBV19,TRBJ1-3,CASRRGLSSSGNTIYF,TGTGCCAGTAGGAGGGGACTGTCAAGCTCTGGAAACACCATATATTTT
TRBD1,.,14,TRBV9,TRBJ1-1,CASNRGKVDTEAFF,TGTGCCAGCAACAGGGGAAAAGTGGACACTGAAGCTTTCTTT
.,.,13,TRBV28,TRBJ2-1,CASGPGRGGEQFF,TGTGCCAGCGGGCCAGGAAGGGGAGGTGAGCAGTTCTTC
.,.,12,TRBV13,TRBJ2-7,CASSPGRGEQYF,TGTGCCAGCAGCCCTGGTAGAGGCGAGCAGTACTTC
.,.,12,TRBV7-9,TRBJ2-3,CASSSLGDTQYF,TGTGCCAGCAGCTCCCTCGGAGATACGCAGTATTTT
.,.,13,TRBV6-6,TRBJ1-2,CVSTSPVNYGYTF,TGTGTCAGCACCTCGCCAGTTAACTATGGCTACACCTTC
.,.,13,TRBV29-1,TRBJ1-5,CSVEIYKNQPQHF,TGCAGCGTTGAAATTTACAAAAATCAGCCCCAGCATTTT
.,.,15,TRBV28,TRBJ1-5,CASSFSGTSNQPQHF,TGTGCCAGCAGTTTCTCCGGGACATCAAATCAGCCCCAGCATTTT
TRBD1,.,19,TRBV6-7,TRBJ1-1,CASSYSPTCQGQVNTEAFF,TGTGCCAGCAGTTACTCGCCCACTTGCCAGGGACAGGTGAACACTGAAGCTTTCTTT
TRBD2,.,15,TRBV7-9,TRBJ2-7,CASSSTGREAYEQYF,TGTGCCAGCAGCTCTACTGGGCGGGAGGCCTACGAGCAGTACTTC
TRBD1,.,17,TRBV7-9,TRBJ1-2,CASSLATSGTALYGYTF,TGTGCCAGCAGCTTAGCCACTTCAGGGACAGCTCTCTATGGCTACACCTTC
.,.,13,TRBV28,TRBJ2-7,CASIGGMAYEQYF,TGTGCCAGCATAGGAGGGATGGCTTACGAGCAGTACTTC
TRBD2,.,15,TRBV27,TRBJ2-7,CASSSGASGRYEQYF,TGTGCCAGCAGTTCTGGGGCTAGCGGGAGGTACGAGCAGTACTTC
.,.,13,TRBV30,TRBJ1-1,CAWRNTVLTEAFF,TGTGCCTGGAGAAATACAGTGCTCACTGAAGCTTTCTTT
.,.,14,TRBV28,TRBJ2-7,CASSLSTGGDEQYF,TGTGCCAGCAGTTTATCCACAGGGGGGGACGAGCAGTACTTC
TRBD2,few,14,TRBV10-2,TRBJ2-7,CASSEGSGRSEQYF,TGCGCCAGCAGTGAAGGGAGCGGGAGGAGCGAGCAGTACTTC
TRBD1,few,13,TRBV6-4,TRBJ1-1,CASRTGPNTEAFF,TGTGCCAGCAGGACAGGGCCGAACACTGAAGCTTTCTTT
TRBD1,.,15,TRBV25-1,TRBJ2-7,CASSDPTGESYEQYF,TGTGCCAGCAGTGATCCGACAGGGGAAAGTTACGAGCAGTACTTC
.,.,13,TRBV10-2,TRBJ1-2,CASSDTRYYGYTF,TGCGCCAGCAGTGATACCCGGTACTATGGCTACACCTTC
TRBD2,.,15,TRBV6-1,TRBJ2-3,CASSVGLGETDTQYF,TGTGCCAGCAGTGTGGGACTAGGGGAAACAGATACGCAGTATTTT
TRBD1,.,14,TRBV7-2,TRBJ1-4,CASSLTGADEKLFF,TGTGCCAGCAGCTTGACAGGGGCGGATGAAAAACTGTTTTTT
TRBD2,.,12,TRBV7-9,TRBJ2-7,CSSREGQGEQYF,TGTTCCAGCAGGGAGGGCCAGGGCGAGCAGTACTTC
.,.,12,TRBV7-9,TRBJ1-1,CSSSFKNTEAFF,TGTTCCAGCAGCTTCAAGAACACTGAAGCTTTCTTT
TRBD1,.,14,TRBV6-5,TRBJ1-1,CASSAQPGGTEAFF,TGTGCCAGCAGTGCCCAACCAGGGGGCACTGAAGCTTTCTTT
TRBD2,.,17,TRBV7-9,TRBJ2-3,CASSFGSGNTLTDTQYF,TGTGCCAGCAGCTTCGGTAGCGGGAACACGCTCACAGATACGCAGTATTTT
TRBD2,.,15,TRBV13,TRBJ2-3,CASGSGGISTDTQYF,TGTGCCAGCGGGAGCGGGGGAATTAGCACAGATACGCAGTATTTT